These 8 T cell receptor beta chains originate from one sample sequenced in a study of blood T cell repertoires in COVID-19. Profiling relied on immunoSEQ multiplex PCR, and the TCRdb table lists in-frame clones only, not all of them. This table has about 81,000 clones, around 80% appearing once. What was sequenced was peripheral blood. These TCRs come from a human donor in a cohort sampled during active COVID-19.

The CDR3 sequence: CASSLTRSNQPQHF. CDR3 DNA sequence: TGTGCCAGCAGCTTAACGCGATCCAATCAGCCCCAGCATTTT. The V and J genes are TRBV7-2 and TRBJ1-5; D unresolved. Germline-derived CDR1 and CDR2 are SGHTA and FQGNSA. The V end was cut by 2 bases, the J end by 3 bases, with 8 bases between. The CDR3 is 14 amino acids.

This sequence joins TRBV11-2 and TRBJ2-1; TRBD1 agrees at 10 bases. Germline CDR1 and CDR2: SGHAT and FQNNGV. The CDR3 length is 16 residues. V gave up 5 bases and J gave up 12 bases; unmatched junction bases: 16. The DNA for the CDR3 is TGTGCCAGCAGCGGGCGGGACAGGGGCTTCCGCAATTGGCAGTTCTTC. Translating gives CASSGRDRGFRNWQFF. The full variable domain, its missing parts supplied by reference TRBV11-2 and TRBJ2-1, is EAGVAQSPRYKIIEKRQSVAFWCNPISGHATLYWYQQILGQGPKLLIQFQNNGVVDDSQLPKDRFSAERLKGVDSTLKIQPAKLEDSAVYLCASSGRDRGFRNWQFFGPGTRLTVL.

The chain recombines TRBV19 with TRBJ1-1; 7 nucleotides agree with TRBD1. This CDR3 has 16 residues. CDR1 and CDR2 from the germline V gene are LNHDA and SQIVND (reference sequence). Trimming removed 7 bases from V and 0 bases from J; junction bases left unmatched: 11. This chain's CDR3 is CASKETGRTMNTEAFF. In nucleotides, the CDR3 is TGTGCCAGTAAGGAGACAGGGAGGACAATGAACACTGAAGCTTTCTTT. Looking up the rest from reference TRBV19 and TRBJ1-1 gives the full variable domain: DGGITQSPKYLFRKEGQNVTLSCEQNLNHDAMYWYRQDPGQGLRLIYYSQIVNDFQKGDIAEGYSVSREKKESFPLTVTSAQKNPTAFYLCASKETGRTMNTEAFFGQGTRLTVV.

This clone was observed a single time. The genes are TRBV5-6 and TRBJ1-1; 7 bases match TRBD1. This CDR3 has 15 residues. Germline V gene lookup returns CDR1 SGHDT and CDR2 YYEEEE. Germline trimming cut 2 bases from V and 4 bases from J; bases unmatched to any gene: 8. CDR3 coding DNA: TGTGCCAGCAGCTTCACGGGACAGACGGCCACTGAAGCTTTCTTT. Amino acid sequence: CASSFTGQTATEAFF.

V usage is TRBV18 and J usage is TRBJ1-4, with D perhaps matching TRBD1 (6 bases). Per the germline V gene, CDR1 is KGHSH and CDR2 is LQKENI. The CDR3 has 16 amino acids. The V end lost 3 bases, the J end lost 4 bases, and 15 bases lay between the germline ends. Here the CDR3 reads CASSPVTGQLNEKLFF. The CDR3 DNA is TGTGCCAGCTCACCCGTCACTGGACAGCTTAATGAAAAACTGTTTTTT.

The rearrangement joins TRBV19 to TRBJ1-5; 9 nucleotides align to TRBD1. The CDR3 consists of 19 residues. The ends lost 0 bases at V and 7 bases at J; junction bases unmatched: 16. The germline gives CDR1 LNHDA, CDR2 SQIVND (reference sequence). CDR3 loop: CASSIDLWGQGGFVQPQHF. The CDR3 coding sequence is TGTGCCAGTAGTATAGATTTGTGGGGACAGGGAGGTTTCGTCCAGCCCCAGCATTTT.

This clone occurred once. The rearrangement links TRBV9 to TRBJ2-7; D may be TRBD1 (6 bases). V lost 0 bases to trimming and J lost 7 bases, with 14 bases between them. The CDR3 runs to 14 residues. The V gene's germline CDR1 is SGDLS and CDR2 YYNGEE. In DNA form, the CDR3 reads TGTGCCAGCAGCGTAGTAGGGGGTCTGGATGAGCAGTACTTC. Translating gives CASSVVGGLDEQYF. The entire variable domain, with the rest obtained from reference TRBV9 and TRBJ2-7, is as follows: DSGVTQTPKHLITATGQRVTLRCSPRSGDLSVYWYQQSLDQGLQFLIQYYNGEERAKGNILERFSAQQFPDLHSELNLSSLELGDSALYFCASSVVGGLDEQYFGPGTRLTVT.

The chain has TRBV19 and TRBJ2-6; 10 bases line up with TRBD2. Per the germline V gene, CDR1 is LNHDA and CDR2 is SQIVND (reference sequence). V lost 6 bases to trimming and J lost 0 bases; unmatched junction nucleotides: 5. The length of the CDR3 is 17 residues. DNA for the CDR3: TGTGCCAGTAGGATCACTAGCGGGAACTCTGGGGCCAACGTCCTGACTTTC. This sequence encodes CASRITSGNSGANVLTF.